Given below is one T cell receptor (beta chain) in context. The CDR3 extends over 15 amino acids. Trimming removed 6 bases at V and 6 bases at J, with 20 bases between. Germline CDR1 is LNHDA and CDR2 is SQIVND (reference sequence). Here immunoSEQ multiplex PCR was the method, and the copy in TCRdb shows in-frame clones only, minus some. This sample has about 38,000 clones, with around 88% found just once. This entry belongs to a study of control samples from healthy donors and cancer patients. This sequence joins TRBV19 and TRBJ1-2, with D tentatively TRBD1 (5 bases). Sequenced material: PBMCs. This clonotype originated in a woman aged 60 to 75 with lung cancer. CDR3 nucleotide sequence: TGTGCCAGTAGGGGACTACAGGCTCGTTGGGATGGCTACACCTTC. It codes for CASRGLQARWDGYTF.